The rows below give T cell receptor beta chains drawn from one sample of a study of shared clonotypes between healthy human individuals. Profiled with immunoSEQ multiplex PCR; TCRdb holds only in-frame clones, not every one. In the table there are around 2.5 million clones, approximately 93% of which are singletons. The sequencing input was naive CD4+ T cells from PBMCs. The source of these receptors is a man aged 18 to 29 in good health. Some clones in this sample may be carry-over from other donors' samples. Both conserved end residues are part of each CDR3. Clone size is shown for a subset of rows, as once, few, many or a class of expanded clone.

abundance,j_gene,v_gene,CDR3aa
.,TRBJ2-1,TRBV7-8,CASSLGGAGESYNEQFF
.,TRBJ1-1,TRBV7-2,CASSLRQGSTEAFF
.,TRBJ2-5,TRBV9,CASSPSSGLAGVETQYF
.,TRBJ2-5,TRBV27,CASSLGRGGLGETQYF
once,TRBJ1-4,TRBV5-1,CASSPGAPNEKLFF
.,TRBJ2-1,TRBV28,CASIGTDNNEQFF
.,TRBJ1-1,TRBV5-4,CASSAKQGNDAKEAFF
.,TRBJ2-7,TRBV27,CASSFWGQSYEQYF
.,TRBJ1-2,TRBV30,CAWTSSARGYTF
.,TRBJ1-2,TRBV2,CASSDLNYGYTF
.,TRBJ2-6,TRBV10-3,CAISESFGSGANVLTF
.,TRBJ2-5,TRBV30,CAWRASGSGETQYF
.,TRBJ1-1,TRBV30,CAWDRGQGKGEAFF
.,TRBJ2-2,TRBV27,CASSSSNTGELFF
.,TRBJ1-5,TRBV6-1,CASSEIRRGTQPQHF
.,TRBJ1-1,TRBV6-5,CASSYSDLLNTEAFF
.,TRBJ1-1,TRBV18,CASSQSGTGKRANTEAFF
.,TRBJ2-1,TRBV7-8,CASSLLSGFYNEQFF
.,TRBJ2-3,TRBV7-9,CASSLLKGVPTDTQYF
once,TRBJ2-1,TRBV27,CASGTRRSRDNEQFF
.,TRBJ1-1,TRBV27,CASRPGRGSVNTEAFF
.,TRBJ2-1,TRBV7-9,CASSSGGRNEQFF
once,TRBJ2-5,TRBV5-1,CASSLDRPTQETQYF
.,TRBJ2-3,TRBV9,CASSVVAGDTDTQYF
few,TRBJ1-2,TRBV29-1,CSVAVPGYTF
.,TRBJ2-1,TRBV25-1,CASSEAGRPYNEQFF
few,TRBJ1-1,TRBV2,CASQSTGPNTEAFF
.,TRBJ1-1,TRBV5-1,CASSFGQGLGRSEAFF
once,TRBJ2-2,TRBV6-1,CASSVRGANTGELFF
.,TRBJ2-3,TRBV5-4,CASSSRTSGTDTQYF
once,TRBJ2-1,TRBV28,CASSLGSFALAGFF
once,TRBJ1-2,TRBV7-2,CASSLNGISNYGYTF
.,TRBJ2-5,TRBV19,CASSVSGRVETQYF
.,TRBJ1-4,TRBV7-2,CASSHMIQGAGEKLFF
.,TRBJ2-7,TRBV21-1,CASSLTRTYEQYF
.,TRBJ2-1,TRBV5-6,CASSSYAGAGGPVQFF
once,TRBJ2-7,TRBV5-1,CASSLGARSYEQYF
.,TRBJ2-5,TRBV7-3,CASSLEAPGGYF
.,TRBJ1-2,TRBV28,CASSLGVGGYTF
.,TRBJ1-3,TRBV5-1,CASSLEYFQGASSGNTIYF
.,TRBJ2-2,TRBV5-6,CASSLIGRREDPGELFF
once,TRBJ2-2,TRBV29-1,CSVGKGSSNTGELFF
.,TRBJ1-4,TRBV7-3,CASSLSPGEKLFF
.,TRBJ1-2,TRBV28,CASSQGGRGPNYGYTF
.,TRBJ1-5,TRBV10-1,CASSVSPDQPQHF
.,TRBJ2-7,TRBV4-3,CASSQEVMGGHYEQYF
.,TRBJ2-7,TRBV7-9,CASSLGRTGGGSEQYF
.,TRBJ1-2,TRBV9,CASSETSGTLNYGYTF
.,TRBJ2-3,TRBV5-1,CASSWGTDTQYF
.,TRBJ2-1,TRBV6-6,CASSYSTLYNEQFF
.,TRBJ2-3,TRBV18,CASSPGGGSTDTQYF
.,TRBJ2-7,TRBV5-6,CASSLVVSNDEQYF
.,TRBJ2-5,TRBV2,CASSVLTSGQETQYF
.,TRBJ1-1,TRBV5-1,CASSRDRGLYTEAFF
once,TRBJ1-1,TRBV9,CASSVTGREAFF
.,TRBJ2-7,TRBV29-1,CSVERSLRSGEQYF
.,TRBJ2-7,TRBV7-9,CASSLASPMAHEQYF
.,TRBJ2-5,TRBV2,CASSEPLKTQYF
.,TRBJ2-7,TRBV5-6,CASSWEGPHYEQYF
.,TRBJ2-7,TRBV6-5,CASSDQLATSYEQYF